This T cell receptor beta chain originates from a study of shared clonotypes between healthy human individuals. The sample holds a few counts of this clone. It may be a read error: a sequence one base away is much more abundant. The CDR3 consists of 16 residues. V was clipped by 4 bases and J by 8 bases; unmatched bases: 17. CDR1 is SGHNT and CDR2 is YYREEE in the germline V gene (reference sequence). Only in-frame clones appear in the TCRdb table, and some are missing; sequencing was by immunoSEQ multiplex PCR. Of around 500,000 clones in the sample, 76% were seen once. Sequencing was done on a sample of PBMCs. The clonotype was recovered from a woman in her thirties or forties in good health. Some clones in this sample may be carry-over from other donors' samples. The J gene is TRBJ2-7, the V gene TRBV5-4, with TRBD2 matching 8 bases. The CDR3 protein is CASSPLPGAGGDKQYF. DNA of the CDR3: TGTGCCAGCAGCCCCCTCCCGGGTGCGGGAGGCGACAAGCAGTACTTC.